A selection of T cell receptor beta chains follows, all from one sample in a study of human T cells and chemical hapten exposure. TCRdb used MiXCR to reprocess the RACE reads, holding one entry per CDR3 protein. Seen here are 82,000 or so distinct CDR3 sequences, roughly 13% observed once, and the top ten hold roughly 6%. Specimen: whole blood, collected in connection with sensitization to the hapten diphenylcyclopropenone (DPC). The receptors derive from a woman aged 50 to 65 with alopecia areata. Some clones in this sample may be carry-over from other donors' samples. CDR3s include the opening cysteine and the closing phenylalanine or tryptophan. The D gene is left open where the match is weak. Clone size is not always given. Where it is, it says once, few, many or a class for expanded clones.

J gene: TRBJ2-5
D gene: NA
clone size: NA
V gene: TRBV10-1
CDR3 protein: CASSEGAWDQETQYF
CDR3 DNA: TGCGCCAGCAGTGAAGGTGCGTGGGACCAAGAGACCCAGTACTTC

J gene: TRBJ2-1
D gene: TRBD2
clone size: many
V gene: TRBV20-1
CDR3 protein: CSARQREGSYNEQFF
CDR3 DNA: TGCAGTGCCAGACAGCGGGAGGGCTCCTACAATGAGCAGTTCTTC

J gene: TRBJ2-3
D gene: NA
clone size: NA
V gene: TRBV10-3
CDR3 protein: CAISESRGIEQYF
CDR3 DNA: TGTGCCATCAGTGAGTCGAGGGGTATAGAGCAGTATTTT

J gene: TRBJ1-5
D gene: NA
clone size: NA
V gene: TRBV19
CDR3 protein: CASQGSQQPQHF
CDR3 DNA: TGTGCCAGCCAGGGGAGCCAGCAGCCCCAGCATTTT

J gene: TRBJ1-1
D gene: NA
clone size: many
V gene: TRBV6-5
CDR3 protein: CASRPREANTEAFF
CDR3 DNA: TGTGCCAGCAGACCCAGGGAAGCGAACACTGAAGCTTTCTTT

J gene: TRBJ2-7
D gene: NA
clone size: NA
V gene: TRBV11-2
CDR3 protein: CASSSMAGVEQYF
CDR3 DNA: TGTGCCAGCAGCTCTATGGCAGGGGTCGAGCAGTACTTC

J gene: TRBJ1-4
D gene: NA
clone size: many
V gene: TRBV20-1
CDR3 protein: CSASGDGGEKLFF
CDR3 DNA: TGCAGTGCTAGCGGGGATGGGGGTGAAAAACTGTTTTTT

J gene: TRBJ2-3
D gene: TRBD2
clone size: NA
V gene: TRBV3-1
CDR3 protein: CASSQDRGELNRDTQYF
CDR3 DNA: TGTGCCAGCAGCCAAGATCGGGGGGAGTTAAATAGGGATACGCAGTATTTT

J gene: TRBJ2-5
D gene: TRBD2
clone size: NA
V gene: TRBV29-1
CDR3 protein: CSVGLAGVGQETQYF
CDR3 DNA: TGCAGCGTTGGGCTAGCGGGAGTAGGTCAAGAGACCCAGTACTTC

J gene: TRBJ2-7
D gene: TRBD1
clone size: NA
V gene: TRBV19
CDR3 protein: CASRPRTGGAYEQYF
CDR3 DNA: TGTGCCAGTAGGCCCCGGACAGGGGGCGCCTACGAGCAGTACTTC

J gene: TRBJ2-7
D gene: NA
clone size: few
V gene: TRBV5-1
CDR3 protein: CASSIGQYEQYF
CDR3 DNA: TGCGCCAGCAGCATTGGACAATACGAGCAGTACTTC

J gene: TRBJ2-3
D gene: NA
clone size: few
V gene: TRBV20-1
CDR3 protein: CSAVRGGAGTDTQYF
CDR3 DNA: TGCAGTGCTGTCCGGGGCGGGGCCGGCACAGATACGCAGTATTTT

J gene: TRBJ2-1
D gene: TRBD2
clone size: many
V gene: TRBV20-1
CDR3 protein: CSASGVAGVGNEQFF
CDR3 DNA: TGCAGTGCTAGCGGAGTGGCGGGAGTAGGGAATGAGCAGTTCTTC

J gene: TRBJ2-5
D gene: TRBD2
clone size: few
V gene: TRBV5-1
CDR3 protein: CASSQGLAETQYF
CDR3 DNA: TGCGCCAGCAGTCAAGGACTAGCAGAGACCCAGTACTTC

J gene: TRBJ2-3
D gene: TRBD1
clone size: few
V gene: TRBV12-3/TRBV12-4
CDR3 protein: CASSFRYRRPGTGGGSTDTQYF
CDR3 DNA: TGTGCCAGCAGTTTTAGATATCGACGTCCCGGGACAGGGGGCGGAAGCACAGATACGCAGTATTTT

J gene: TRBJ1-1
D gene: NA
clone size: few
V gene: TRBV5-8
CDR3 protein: CASSLRGEAFF
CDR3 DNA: TGTGCCAGCAGCTTGAGGGGTGAAGCTTTCTTT

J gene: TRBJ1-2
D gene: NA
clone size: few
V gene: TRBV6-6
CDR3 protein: CASSSQGFGGYGYTF
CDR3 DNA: TGTGCCAGCAGTTCACAGGGATTCGGAGGGTATGGCTACACCTTC

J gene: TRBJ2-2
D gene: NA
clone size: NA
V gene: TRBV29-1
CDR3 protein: CSVGEGNGEQFF
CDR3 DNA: NA

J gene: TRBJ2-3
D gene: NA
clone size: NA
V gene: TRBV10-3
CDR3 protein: CAIGSLTDTQYF
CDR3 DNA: TGTGCCATCGGGAGTCTCACAGATACGCAGTATTTT

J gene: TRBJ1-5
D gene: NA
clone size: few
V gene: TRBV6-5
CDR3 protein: CASSRIRGNQPQHF
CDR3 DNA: TGTGCCAGCAGCCGAATTCGGGGGAATCAGCCCCAGCATTTT

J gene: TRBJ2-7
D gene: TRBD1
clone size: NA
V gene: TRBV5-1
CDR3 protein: CASSLAPPGTGNEQYF
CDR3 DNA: TGCGCCAGCAGCTTGGCCCCCCCGGGGACAGGGAACGAGCAGTACTTC

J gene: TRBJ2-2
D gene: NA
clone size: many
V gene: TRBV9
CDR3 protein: CASRDNTGELFF
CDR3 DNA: TGTGCCAGCAGGGATAACACCGGGGAGCTGTTTTTT

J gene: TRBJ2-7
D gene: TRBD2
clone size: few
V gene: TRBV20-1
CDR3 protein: CSASPQLAGGRHEQYF
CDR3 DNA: TGCAGTGCTAGTCCCCAACTAGCGGGAGGGCGGCACGAGCAGTACTTC

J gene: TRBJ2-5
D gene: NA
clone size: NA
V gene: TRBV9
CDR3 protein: CASSPPGRNQETQYF
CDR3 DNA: TGTGCCAGCAGCCCTCCTGGTAGGAACCAAGAGACCCAGTACTTC

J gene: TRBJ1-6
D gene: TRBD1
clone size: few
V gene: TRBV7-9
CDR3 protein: CASSLGGQGEGSPLHF
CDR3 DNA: TGTGCCAGCAGCTTAGGGGGACAGGGCGAAGGTTCACCCCTCCACTTT

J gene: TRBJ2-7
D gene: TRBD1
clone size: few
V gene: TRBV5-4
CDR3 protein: CASSRTGVKGEQYF
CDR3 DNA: TGTGCCAGCAGCAGGACAGGGGTTAAGGGGGAGCAGTACTTC

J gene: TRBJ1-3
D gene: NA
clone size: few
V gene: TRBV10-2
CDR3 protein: CASSDLSSSGNTIYF
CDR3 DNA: TGCGCCAGCAGTGATCTGTCAAGCTCTGGAAACACCATATATTTT

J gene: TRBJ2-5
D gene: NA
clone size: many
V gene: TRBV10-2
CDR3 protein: CASSEAHRQTQETQYF
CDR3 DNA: TGCGCCAGCAGTGAGGCCCATAGGCAGACTCAAGAGACCCAGTACTTC

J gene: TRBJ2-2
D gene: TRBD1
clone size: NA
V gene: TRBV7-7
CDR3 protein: CASSSQGASAGELFF
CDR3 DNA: TGTGCCAGCAGCTCACAGGGGGCTTCGGCCGGGGAGCTGTTTTTT

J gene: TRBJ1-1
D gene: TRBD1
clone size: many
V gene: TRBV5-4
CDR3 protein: CASSPGQGRSTEAFF
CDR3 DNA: TGTGCCAGCAGCCCGGGACAGGGGCGGTCCACTGAAGCTTTCTTT

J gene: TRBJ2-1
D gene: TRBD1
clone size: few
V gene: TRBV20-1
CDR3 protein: CSARTGGAHNEQFF
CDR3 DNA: TGCAGTGCTAGGACAGGGGGGGCCCACAATGAGCAGTTCTTC

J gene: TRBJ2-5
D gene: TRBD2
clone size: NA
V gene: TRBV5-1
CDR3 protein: CASSPGGRNTQETQYF
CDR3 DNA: TGCGCCAGCAGTCCGGGCGGGAGGAATACGCAAGAGACCCAGTACTTC

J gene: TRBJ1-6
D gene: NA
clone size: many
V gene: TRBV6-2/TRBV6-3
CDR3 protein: CASSYYRSNNSPLHF
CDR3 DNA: TGTGCCAGCAGTTACTACCGGAGCAATAATTCACCCCTCCACTTT

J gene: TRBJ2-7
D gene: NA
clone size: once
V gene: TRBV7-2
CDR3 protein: CASRPSGARYEQYF
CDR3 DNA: TGTGCCAGCAGGCCCTCAGGGGCGCGATACGAGCAGTACTTC

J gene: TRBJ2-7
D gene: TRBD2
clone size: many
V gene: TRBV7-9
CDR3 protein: CASSFGSASGRPHEQYF
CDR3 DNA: TGTGCCAGCAGCTTCGGTTCGGCTAGCGGGAGGCCCCACGAGCAGTACTTC

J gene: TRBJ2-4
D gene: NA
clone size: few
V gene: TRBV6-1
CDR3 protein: CASSDKLRRTNIQYF
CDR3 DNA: TGTGCCAGCAGTGATAAGTTGAGGCGGACTAACATTCAGTACTTC

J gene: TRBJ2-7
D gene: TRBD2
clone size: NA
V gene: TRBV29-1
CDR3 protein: CGVEEGTSGSYEQYF
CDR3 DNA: TGCGGCGTTGAAGAGGGGACTAGCGGGAGTTACGAGCAGTACTTC

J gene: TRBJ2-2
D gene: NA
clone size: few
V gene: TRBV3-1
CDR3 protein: CASSQSGASDTGELFF
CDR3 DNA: TGTGCCAGCAGCCAAAGTGGGGCGTCGGACACCGGGGAGCTGTTTTTT

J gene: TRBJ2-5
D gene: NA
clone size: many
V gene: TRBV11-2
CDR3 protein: CASSLDFETQYF
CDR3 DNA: TGTGCCAGCAGCTTAGACTTCGAGACCCAGTACTTC

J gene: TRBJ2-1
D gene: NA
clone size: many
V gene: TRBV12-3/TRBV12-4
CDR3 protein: CASSDPGRNYNEQFF
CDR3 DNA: TGTGCCAGCAGTGACCCGGGACGGAATTACAATGAGCAGTTCTTC

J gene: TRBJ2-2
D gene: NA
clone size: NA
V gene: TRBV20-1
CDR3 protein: CSARTGRELFF
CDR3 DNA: TGCAGTGCAAGAACGGGGCGGGAGCTGTTTTTT

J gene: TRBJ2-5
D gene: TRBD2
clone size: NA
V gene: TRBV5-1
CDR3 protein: CASSILAGQETQYF
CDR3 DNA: TGCGCCAGCAGCATTCTAGCGGGCCAAGAGACCCAGTACTTC

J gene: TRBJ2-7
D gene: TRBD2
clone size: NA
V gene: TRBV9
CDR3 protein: CASSEEAGGRHEQYF
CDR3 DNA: TGTGCCAGCAGCGAAGAAGCGGGAGGGCGGCACGAGCAGTACTTC

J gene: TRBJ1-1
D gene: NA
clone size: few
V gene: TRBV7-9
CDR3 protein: CASSYWTPDTEAFF
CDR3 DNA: TGTGCCAGCAGCTACTGGACACCGGACACTGAAGCTTTCTTT

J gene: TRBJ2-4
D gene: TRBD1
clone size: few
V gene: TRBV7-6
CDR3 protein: CASSLQGAGNIQYF
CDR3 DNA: TGTGCCAGCAGCCTACAGGGGGCGGGAAACATTCAGTACTTC

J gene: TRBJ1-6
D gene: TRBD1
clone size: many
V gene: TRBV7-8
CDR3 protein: CASSLAGQANSPLHF
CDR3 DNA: TGTGCCAGCAGCTTGGCGGGACAGGCCAATTCACCCCTCCACTTT

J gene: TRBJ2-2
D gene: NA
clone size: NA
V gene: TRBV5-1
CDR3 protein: CASSLDTGKRTGELFF
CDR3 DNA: TGCGCCAGCAGCTTGGATACGGGCAAGCGCACCGGGGAGCTGTTTTTT

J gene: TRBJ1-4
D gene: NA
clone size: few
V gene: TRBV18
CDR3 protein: CASRAGGATNEKLFF
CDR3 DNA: TGTGCCAGCCGGGCCGGAGGTGCAACTAATGAAAAACTGTTTTTT

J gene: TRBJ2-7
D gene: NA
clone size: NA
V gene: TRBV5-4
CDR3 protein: CASSLQGTDEQYF
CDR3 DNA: TGTGCCAGCAGCTTGCAGGGAACGGACGAGCAGTACTTC

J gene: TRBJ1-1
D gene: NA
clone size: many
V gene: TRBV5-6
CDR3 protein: CASSLTGNTEAFF
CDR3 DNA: TGTGCCAGCAGCTTAACAGGGAACACTGAAGCTTTCTTT

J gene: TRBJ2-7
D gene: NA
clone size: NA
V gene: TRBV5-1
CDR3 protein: CASSPTDQHYEQYF
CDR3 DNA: TGCGCCAGCAGCCCGACAGACCAGCACTACGAGCAGTACTTC

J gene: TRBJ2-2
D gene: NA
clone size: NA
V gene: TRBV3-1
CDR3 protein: CASGLSNTGELFF
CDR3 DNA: TGTGCCAGCGGGCTTTCGAACACCGGGGAGCTGTTTTTT

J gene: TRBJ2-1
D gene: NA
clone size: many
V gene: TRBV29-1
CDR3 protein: CSVSVSSYNEQFF
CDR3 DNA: TGCAGCGTATCCGTTAGCTCCTACAATGAGCAGTTCTTC

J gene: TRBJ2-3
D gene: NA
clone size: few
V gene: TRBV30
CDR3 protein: CAWSEGHTDTQYF
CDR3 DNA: TGTGCCTGGAGTGAGGGTCACACAGATACGCAGTATTTT

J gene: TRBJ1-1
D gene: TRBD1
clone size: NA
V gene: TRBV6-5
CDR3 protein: CASSYQTTGSLSEAFF
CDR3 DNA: TGTGCCAGCAGTTACCAAACGACAGGGAGTCTCTCTGAAGCTTTCTTT

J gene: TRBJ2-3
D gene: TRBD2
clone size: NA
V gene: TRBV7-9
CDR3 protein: CASSPVAGGLAITDTQYF
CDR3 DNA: TGTGCCAGCAGCCCCGTAGCGGGAGGGCTCGCAATCACAGATACGCAGTATTTT

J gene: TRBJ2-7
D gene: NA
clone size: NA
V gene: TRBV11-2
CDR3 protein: CASSQGPDYEQYF
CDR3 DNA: TGTGCCAGCAGCCAGGGTCCAGACTACGAGCAGTACTTC

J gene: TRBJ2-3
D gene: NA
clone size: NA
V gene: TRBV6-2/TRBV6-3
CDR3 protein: CASTFNPTGRTDTQYF
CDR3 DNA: TGTGCCAGCACATTCAACCCGACAGGGAGGACAGATACGCAGTATTTT

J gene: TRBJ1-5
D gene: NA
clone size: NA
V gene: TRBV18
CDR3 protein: CASSPSSNQPQHF
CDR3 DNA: TGTGCCAGCTCACCCTCCAGCAATCAGCCCCAGCATTTT